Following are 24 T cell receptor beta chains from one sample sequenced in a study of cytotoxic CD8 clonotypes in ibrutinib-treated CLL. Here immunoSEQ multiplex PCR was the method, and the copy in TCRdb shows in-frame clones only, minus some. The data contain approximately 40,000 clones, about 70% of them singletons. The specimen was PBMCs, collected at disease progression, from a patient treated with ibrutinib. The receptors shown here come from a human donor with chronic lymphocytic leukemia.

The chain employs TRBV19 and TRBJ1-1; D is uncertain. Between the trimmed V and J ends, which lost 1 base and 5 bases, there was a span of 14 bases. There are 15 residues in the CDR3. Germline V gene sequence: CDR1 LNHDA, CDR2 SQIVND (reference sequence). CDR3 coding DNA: TGTGCCAGTAGTATAGGGCTGGTGGTTCGGACTGAAGCTTTCTTT. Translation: CASSIGLVVRTEAFF.

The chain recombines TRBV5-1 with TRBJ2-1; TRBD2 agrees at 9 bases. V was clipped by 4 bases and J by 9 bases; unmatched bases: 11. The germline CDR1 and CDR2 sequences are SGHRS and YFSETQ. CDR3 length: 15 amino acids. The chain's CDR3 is CASSPTAGGPPEQFF. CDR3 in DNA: TGCGCCAGCAGCCCGACGGCGGGAGGGCCCCCTGAGCAGTTCTTC. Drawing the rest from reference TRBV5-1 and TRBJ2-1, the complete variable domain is KAGVTQTPRYLIKTRGQQVTLSCSPISGHRSVSWYQQTPGQGLQFLFEYFSETQRNKGNFPGRFSGRQFSNSRSEMNVSTLELGDSALYLCASSPTAGGPPEQFFGPGTRLTVL.

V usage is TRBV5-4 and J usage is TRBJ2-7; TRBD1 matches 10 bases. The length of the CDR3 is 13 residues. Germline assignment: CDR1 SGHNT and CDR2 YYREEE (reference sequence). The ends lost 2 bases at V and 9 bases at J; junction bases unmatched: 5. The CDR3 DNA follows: TGTGCCAGCAGCTTCGAGACAGGGGGCGGGCAGTACTTC. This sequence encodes CASSFETGGGQYF.

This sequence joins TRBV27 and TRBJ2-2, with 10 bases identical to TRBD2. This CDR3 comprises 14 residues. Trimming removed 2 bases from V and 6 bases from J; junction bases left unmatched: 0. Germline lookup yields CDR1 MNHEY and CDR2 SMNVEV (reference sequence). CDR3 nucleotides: TGTGCCAGCAGTTTAGGGACTAGCGCCGGGGAGCTGTTTTTT. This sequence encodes CASSLGTSAGELFF.

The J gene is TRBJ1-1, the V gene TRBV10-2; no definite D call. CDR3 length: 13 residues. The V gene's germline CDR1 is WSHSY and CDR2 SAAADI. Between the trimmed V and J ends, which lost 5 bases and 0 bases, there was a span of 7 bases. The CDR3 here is CASSLEMNTEAFF. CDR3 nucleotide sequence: TGCGCCAGCAGTTTAGAAATGAACACTGAAGCTTTCTTT.

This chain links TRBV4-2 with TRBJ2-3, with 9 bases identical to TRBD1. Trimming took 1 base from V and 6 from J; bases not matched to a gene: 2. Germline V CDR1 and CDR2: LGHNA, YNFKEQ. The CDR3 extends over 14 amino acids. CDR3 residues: CASSQGQGEDTQYF. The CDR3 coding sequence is TGTGCCAGCAGCCAAGGACAGGGGGAGGATACGCAGTATTTT.

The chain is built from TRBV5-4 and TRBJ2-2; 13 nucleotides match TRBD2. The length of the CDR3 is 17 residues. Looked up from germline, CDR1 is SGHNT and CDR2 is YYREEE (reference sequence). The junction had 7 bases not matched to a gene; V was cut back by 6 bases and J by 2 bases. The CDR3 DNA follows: TGTGCCAGCACCCGGACTAGCGGGAGTGCTAACACCGGGGAGCTGTTTTTT. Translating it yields CASTRTSGSANTGELFF.

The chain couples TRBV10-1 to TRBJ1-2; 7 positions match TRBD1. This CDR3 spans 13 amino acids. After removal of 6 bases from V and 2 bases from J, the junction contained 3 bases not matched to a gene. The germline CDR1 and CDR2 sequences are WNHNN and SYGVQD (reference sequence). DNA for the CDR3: TGCGCCAGCAGCCCGGGACAGAACTATGGCTACACCTTC. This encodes CASSPGQNYGYTF.

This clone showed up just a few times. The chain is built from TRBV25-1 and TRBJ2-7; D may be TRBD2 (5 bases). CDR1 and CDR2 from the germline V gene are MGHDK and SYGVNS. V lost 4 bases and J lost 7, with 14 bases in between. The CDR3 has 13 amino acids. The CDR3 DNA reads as TGTGCCAGCAGTGTCGCGAGCGGACTTGAGCAGTACTTC. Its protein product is CASSVASGLEQYF.

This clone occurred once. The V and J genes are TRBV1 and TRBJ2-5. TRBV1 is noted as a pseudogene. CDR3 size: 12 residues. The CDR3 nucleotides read TGCACCAGCAGCCAAGATGGAGAGACCCAGTACTTC. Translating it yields CTSSQDGETQYF.

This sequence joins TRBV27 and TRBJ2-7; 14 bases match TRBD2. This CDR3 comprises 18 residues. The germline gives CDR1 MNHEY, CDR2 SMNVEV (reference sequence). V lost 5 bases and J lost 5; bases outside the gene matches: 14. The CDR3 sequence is CASSLRTGGTSGSHEQYF. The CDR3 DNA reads TGTGCCAGCAGTCTCCGGACAGGGGGGACTAGCGGGAGCCACGAGCAGTACTTC.

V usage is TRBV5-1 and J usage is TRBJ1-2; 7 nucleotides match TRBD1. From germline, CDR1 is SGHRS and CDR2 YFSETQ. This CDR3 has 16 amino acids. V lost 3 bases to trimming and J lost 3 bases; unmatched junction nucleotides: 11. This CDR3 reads CASSWSGQEGDYGYTF. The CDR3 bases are TGCGCCAGCAGCTGGTCCGGACAGGAGGGGGACTATGGCTACACCTTC.

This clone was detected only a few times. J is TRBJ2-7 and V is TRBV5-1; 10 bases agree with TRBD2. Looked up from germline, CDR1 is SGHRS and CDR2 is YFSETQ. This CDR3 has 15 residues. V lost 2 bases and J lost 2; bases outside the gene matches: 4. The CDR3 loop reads CASSLVAGGAYEQYF. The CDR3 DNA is TGCGCCAGCAGCTTAGTAGCGGGAGGCGCCTACGAGCAGTACTTC.

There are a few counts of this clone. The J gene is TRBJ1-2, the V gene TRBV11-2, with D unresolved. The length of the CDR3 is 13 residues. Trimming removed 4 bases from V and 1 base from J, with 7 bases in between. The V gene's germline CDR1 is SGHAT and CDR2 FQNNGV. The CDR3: CASSSNYNYGYTF. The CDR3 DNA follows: TGTGCCAGCAGCTCCAATTATAACTATGGCTACACCTTC. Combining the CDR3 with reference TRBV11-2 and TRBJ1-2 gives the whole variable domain EAGVAQSPRYKIIEKRQSVAFWCNPISGHATLYWYQQILGQGPKLLIQFQNNGVVDDSQLPKDRFSAERLKGVDSTLKIQPAKLEDSAVYLCASSSNYNYGYTFGSGTRLTVV.

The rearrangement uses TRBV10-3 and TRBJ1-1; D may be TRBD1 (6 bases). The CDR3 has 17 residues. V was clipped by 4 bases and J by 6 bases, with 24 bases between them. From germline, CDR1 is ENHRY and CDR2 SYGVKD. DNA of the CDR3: TGTGCCATCAGTGTTGCGATGCACAGGGTCCCAGAGCCTGAAGCTTTCTTT. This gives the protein CAISVAMHRVPEPEAFF.

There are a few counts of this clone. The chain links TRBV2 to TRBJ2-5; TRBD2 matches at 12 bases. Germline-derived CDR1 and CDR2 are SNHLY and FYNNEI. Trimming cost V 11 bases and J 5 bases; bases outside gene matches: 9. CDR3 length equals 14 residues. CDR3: CASSYTSGRETQYF. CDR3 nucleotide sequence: TGTGCCTCCAGCTATACTAGCGGGAGGGAGACCCAGTACTTC.

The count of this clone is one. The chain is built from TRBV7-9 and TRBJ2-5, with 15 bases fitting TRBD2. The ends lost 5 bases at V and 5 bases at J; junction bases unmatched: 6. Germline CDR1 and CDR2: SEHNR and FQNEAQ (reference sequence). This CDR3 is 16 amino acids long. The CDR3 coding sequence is TGTGCCAGCAGCCCCCGGACTAGCGGGGGGGCGGAGACCCAGTACTTC. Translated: CASSPRTSGGAETQYF.

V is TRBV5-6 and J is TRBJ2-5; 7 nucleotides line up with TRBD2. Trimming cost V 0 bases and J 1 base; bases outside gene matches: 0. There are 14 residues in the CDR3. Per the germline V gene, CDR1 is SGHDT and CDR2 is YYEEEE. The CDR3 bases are TGTGCCAGCAGCTTGGGACTAGCCCAAGAGACCCAGTACTTC. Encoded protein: CASSLGLAQETQYF.

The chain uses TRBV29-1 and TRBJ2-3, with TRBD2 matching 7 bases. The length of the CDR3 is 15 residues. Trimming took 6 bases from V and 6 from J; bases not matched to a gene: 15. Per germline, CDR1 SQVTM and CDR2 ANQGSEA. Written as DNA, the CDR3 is TGCAGCGTCGATGGGACTACCCAAGGTGGGGATACGCAGTATTTT. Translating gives CSVDGTTQGGDTQYF.

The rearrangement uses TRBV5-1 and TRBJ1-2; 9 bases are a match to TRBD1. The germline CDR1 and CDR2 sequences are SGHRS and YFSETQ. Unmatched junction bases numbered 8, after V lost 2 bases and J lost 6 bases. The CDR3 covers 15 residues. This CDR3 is CASSLPGQGRNGYTF. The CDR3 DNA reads TGCGCCAGCAGCTTACCGGGACAGGGAAGGAATGGCTACACCTTC.

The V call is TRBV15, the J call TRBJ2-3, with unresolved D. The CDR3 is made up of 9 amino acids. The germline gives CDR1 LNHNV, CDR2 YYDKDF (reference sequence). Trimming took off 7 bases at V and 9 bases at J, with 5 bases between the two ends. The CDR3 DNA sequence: TGTGCCACCACGAAAACGCAGTATTTT. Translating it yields CATTKTQYF.

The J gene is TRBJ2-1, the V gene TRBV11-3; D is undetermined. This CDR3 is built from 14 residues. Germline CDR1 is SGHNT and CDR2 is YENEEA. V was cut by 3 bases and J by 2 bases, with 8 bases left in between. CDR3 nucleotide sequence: TGTGCCAGCAGCTTCGGCGGAGCCTACAATGAGCAGTTCTTC. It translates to CASSFGGAYNEQFF.

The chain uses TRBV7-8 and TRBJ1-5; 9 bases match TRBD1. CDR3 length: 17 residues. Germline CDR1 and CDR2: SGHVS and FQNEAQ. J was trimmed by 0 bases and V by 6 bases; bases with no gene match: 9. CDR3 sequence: CASRIGQGLHSNQPQHF. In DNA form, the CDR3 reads TGTGCCAGCAGAATTGGACAGGGGCTCCATAGCAATCAGCCCCAGCATTTT.

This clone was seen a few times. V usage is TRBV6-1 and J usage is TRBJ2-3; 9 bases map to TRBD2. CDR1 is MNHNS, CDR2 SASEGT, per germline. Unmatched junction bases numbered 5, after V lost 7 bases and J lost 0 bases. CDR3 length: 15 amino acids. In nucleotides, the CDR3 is TGTGCCAGCACTAGCGGGGCATCTAGCACAGATACGCAGTATTTT. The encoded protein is CASTSGASSTDTQYF.